The clone carrying this TCR beta chain was seen only a few times. Antigen specificity is unknown. V was cut by 3 bases and J by 0 bases, with 12 bases left in between. CDR3 length: 16 amino acids. CDR1 is MGHDK, CDR2 SYGVNS, per germline. Measured with immunoSEQ multiplex PCR; TCRdb has only the in-frame clones, and not every one. The sample lists 170,000 or so clones; about 86% were seen once. The sample belongs to a study of T cell responses to AZD1222 COVID-19 vaccine. General study points: Baseline seropositivity occurred in only 5 to 7 AZD1222 recipients. Increased Spike-specific TCR breadth and depth were observed after two AZD1222 doses. CD4 TCRs linked to vaccination spanned spike, dominating at 160-218 and 743-854.

Specimen: peripheral blood, collected 28 days after the second AZD1222 dose. The V call is TRBV25-1, the J call TRBJ1-3; D possibly corresponds to TRBD1 (6 bases). The receptor was derived from an adult who received the AZD1222 COVID-19 vaccine. CDR3 loop: CASSDPGVRSGNTIYF. In nucleotides, the CDR3 is TGTGCCAGCAGTGACCCAGGGGTTCGCTCTGGAAACACCATATATTTT.